A single sample is the source of the 2 T cell receptor beta chains below, sequenced in a study of molecular identifiers for immune sequencing clone quantification. TCRdb re-derived calls from the PCR reads in MiXCR, one entry per CDR3 protein. In the table there are under 600,000 distinct CDR3 sequences, around 23% of which are singletons. The specimen sequenced was naive CD8+ T cells from blood, with Jurkat cell RNA spiked in. Subset: FACS-sorted CD8+CD4-CCR7+CD45RA+ naive T cells. These receptors were collected from a human donor in good health. Some libraries in this study had Jurkat cell RNA spiked in.

This clonotype has at least ten counts. The chain uses TRBV19 and TRBJ2-3; 7 nucleotides align to TRBD2. CDR3 length: 16 amino acids. The trim removed 5 bases at V and 0 bases at J, leaving 8 bases unmatched. Germline lookup yields CDR1 LNHDA and CDR2 SQIVND (reference sequence). CDR3 sequence (DNA): TGTGCCAGTAGTCCCCCTTGGGGGGGAAGCACAGATACGCAGTATTTT. Translation gives CASSPPWGGSTDTQYF.

This rearrangement joins TRBV7-9 to TRBJ2-4, with 11 bases matching TRBD2. Trimming cost V 5 bases and J 7 bases; bases outside gene matches: 1. CDR3 length equals 13 residues. Per germline, CDR1 SEHNR and CDR2 FQNEAQ (reference sequence). The DNA for the CDR3 is TGTGCCAGCAGCCGGACTAGCGGGAACATTCAGTACTTC. Protein product: CASSRTSGNIQYF.